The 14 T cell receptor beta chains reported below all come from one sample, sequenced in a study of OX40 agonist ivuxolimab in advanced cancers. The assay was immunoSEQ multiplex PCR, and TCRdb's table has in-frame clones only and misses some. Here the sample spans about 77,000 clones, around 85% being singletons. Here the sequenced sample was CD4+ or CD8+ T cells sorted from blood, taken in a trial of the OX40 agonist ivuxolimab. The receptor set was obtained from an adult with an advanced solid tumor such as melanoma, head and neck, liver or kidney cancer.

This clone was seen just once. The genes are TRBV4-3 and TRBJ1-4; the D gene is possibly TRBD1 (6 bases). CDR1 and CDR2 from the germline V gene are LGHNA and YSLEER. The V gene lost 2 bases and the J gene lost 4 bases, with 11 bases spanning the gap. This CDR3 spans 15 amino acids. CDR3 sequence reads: CASSQSGQLNEKLFF. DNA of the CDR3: TGCGCCAGCAGCCAATCAGGACAGCTTAATGAAAAACTGTTTTTT.

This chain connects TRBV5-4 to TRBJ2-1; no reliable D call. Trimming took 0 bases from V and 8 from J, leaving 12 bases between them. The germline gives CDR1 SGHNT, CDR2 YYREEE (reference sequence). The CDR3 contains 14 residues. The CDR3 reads CASSLVIQNHEQFF. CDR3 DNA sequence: TGTGCCAGCAGCTTGGTCATCCAGAACCATGAGCAGTTCTTC.

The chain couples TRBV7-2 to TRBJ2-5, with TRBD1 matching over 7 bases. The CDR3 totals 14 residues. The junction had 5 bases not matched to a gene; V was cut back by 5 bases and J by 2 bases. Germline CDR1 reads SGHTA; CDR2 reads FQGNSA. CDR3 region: CASSEGTAQETQYF. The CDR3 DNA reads TGTGCCAGCAGCGAAGGGACAGCACAAGAGACCCAGTACTTC.

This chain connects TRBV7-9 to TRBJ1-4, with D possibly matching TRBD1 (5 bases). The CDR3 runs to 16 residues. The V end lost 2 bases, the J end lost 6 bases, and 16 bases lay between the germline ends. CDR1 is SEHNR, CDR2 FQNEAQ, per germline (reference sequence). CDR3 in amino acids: CASSLTVLGVHEKLFF. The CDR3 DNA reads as TGTGCCAGCAGCTTAACGGTATTAGGGGTACATGAAAAACTGTTTTTT.

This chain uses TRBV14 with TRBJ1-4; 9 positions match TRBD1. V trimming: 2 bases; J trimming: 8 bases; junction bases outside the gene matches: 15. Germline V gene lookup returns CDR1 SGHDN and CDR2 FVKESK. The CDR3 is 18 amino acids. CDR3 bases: TGTGCCAGCAGCCAAAGAAAGGTTGAAGGGACAGGGAACGAAAAACTGTTTTTT. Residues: CASSQRKVEGTGNEKLFF.

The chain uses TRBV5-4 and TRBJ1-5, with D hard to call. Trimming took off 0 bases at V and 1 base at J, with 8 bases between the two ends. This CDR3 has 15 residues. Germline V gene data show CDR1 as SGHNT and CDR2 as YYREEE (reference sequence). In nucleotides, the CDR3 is TGTGCCAGCAGCTTGGGCCAGGTAAGCAATCAGCCCCAGCATTTT. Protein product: CASSLGQVSNQPQHF.

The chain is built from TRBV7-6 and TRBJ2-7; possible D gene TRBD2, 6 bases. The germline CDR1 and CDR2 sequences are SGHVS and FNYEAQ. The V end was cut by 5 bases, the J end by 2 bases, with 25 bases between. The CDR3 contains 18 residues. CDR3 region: CASSRGNRNDGAAYEQYF. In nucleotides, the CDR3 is TGTGCCAGCAGCCGCGGGAACAGGAACGACGGGGCGGCCTACGAGCAGTACTTC. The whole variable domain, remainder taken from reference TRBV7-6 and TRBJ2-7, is GAGVSQSPRYKVTKRGQDVALRCDPISGHVSLYWYRQALGQGPEFLTYFNYEAQQDKSGLPNDRFSAERPEGSISTLTIQRTEQRDSAMYRCASSRGNRNDGAAYEQYFGPGTRLTVT.

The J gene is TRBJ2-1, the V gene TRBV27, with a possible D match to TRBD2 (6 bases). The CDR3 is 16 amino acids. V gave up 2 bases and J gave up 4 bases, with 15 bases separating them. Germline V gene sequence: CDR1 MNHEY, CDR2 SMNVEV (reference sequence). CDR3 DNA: TGTGCCAGCAGTTTAGGGACTTGGGGGGTATACAATGAGCAGTTCTTC. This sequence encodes CASSLGTWGVYNEQFF.

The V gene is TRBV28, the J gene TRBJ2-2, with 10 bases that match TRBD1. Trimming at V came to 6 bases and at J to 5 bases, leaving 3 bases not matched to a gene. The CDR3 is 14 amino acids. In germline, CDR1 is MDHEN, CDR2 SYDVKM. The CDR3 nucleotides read TGTGCCAGCAGACCGGGACAGGGGACCGGGGAGCTGTTTTTT. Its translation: CASRPGQGTGELFF. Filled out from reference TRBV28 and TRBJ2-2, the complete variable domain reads DVKVTQSSRYLVKRTGEKVFLECVQDMDHENMFWYRQDPGLGLRLIYFSYDVKMKEKGDIPEGYSVSREKKERFSLILESASTNQTSMYLCASRPGQGTGELFFGEGSRLTVL.

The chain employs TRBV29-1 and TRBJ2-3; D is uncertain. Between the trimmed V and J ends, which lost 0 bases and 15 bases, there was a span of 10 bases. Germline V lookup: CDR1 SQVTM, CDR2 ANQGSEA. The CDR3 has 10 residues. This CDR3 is CSVEDLRRYF. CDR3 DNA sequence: TGCAGCGTTGAAGATCTAAGGCGTTATTTT.

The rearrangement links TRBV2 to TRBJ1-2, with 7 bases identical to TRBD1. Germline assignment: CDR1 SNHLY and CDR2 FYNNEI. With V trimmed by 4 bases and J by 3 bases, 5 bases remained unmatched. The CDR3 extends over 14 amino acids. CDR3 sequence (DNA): TGTGCCAGCAGTGCAACAGGGGCCCACTATGGCTACACCTTC. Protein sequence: CASSATGAHYGYTF.

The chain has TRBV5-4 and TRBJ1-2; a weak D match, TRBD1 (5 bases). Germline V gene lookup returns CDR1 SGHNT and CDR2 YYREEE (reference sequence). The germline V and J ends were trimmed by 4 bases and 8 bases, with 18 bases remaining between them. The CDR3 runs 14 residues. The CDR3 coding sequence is TGTGCCAGCAGCCAAGGGGCCACCCCGAGAGGCTACACCTTC. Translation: CASSQGATPRGYTF.

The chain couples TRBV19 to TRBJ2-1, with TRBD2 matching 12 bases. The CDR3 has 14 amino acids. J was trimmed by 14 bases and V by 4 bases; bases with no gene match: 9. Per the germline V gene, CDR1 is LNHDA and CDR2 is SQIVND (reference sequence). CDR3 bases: TGTGCCAGTAGTACTTTTGGGACTAGCGGGTGGGAGTTCTTC. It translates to CASSTFGTSGWEFF. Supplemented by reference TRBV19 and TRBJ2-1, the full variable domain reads DGGITQSPKYLFRKEGQNVTLSCEQNLNHDAMYWYRQDPGQGLRLIYYSQIVNDFQKGDIAEGYSVSREKKESFPLTVTSAQKNPTAFYLCASSTFGTSGWEFFGPGTRLTVL.

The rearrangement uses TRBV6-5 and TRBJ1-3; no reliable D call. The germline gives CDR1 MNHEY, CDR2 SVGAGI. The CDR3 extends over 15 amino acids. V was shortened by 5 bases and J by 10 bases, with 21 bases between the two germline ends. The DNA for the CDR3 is TGTGCCAGCAGTCCATGGGGAGGAGGTTCGGGTACCATATATTTT. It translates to CASSPWGGGSGTIYF.